The 24 T cell receptor beta chains listed next were all sequenced from one sample in a study of blood T cell repertoires in COVID-19. Sequenced by immunoSEQ multiplex PCR; TCRdb stores in-frame clones only, minus some. The table includes approximately 35,000 clones, about 90% detected once. Input material: peripheral blood. These receptors were collected from a human donor in a cohort sampled during active COVID-19.

This chain links TRBV19 with TRBJ2-2; no definite D call. The CDR3 is made up of 16 amino acids. V lost 3 bases and J lost 7, with 18 bases in between. Germline-derived CDR1 and CDR2 are LNHDA and SQIVND (reference sequence). The CDR3 DNA is TGTGCCAGTAGTATCGAGTTGGCGAATCGAGGCGGGGAGCTGTTTTTT. Amino acids: CASSIELANRGGELFF.

The rearrangement uses TRBV6-6 and TRBJ1-6; possible D gene TRBD1, 5 bases. V shed 6 bases and J shed 7 bases, with 13 bases lying between them. Germline V gene lookup returns CDR1 MNHNY and CDR2 SVGAGI (reference sequence). The CDR3 has 14 residues. The chain's CDR3 is CASSPRTTNSPLHF. As DNA, the CDR3 is TGTGCCAGCAGCCCTCGGACAACGAATTCACCCCTCCACTTT.

This chain links TRBV7-9 with TRBJ2-5, with D maybe TRBD2 (7 bases). V gave up 4 bases and J gave up 4 bases, with 16 bases separating them. The CDR3 totals 15 residues. Germline-derived CDR1 and CDR2 are SEHNR and FQNEAQ (reference sequence). The CDR3, as DNA: TGTGCCAGCAGCTCCCGAAAGGGGGAGGGAGAGACCCAGTACTTC. Translation: CASSSRKGEGETQYF.

V and J are TRBV3-1 (or the pseudogene TRBV3-2) and TRBJ2-2, with unresolved D. Germline CDR1 LGHDT, CDR2 YNNKEL (reference sequence). CDR3 length: 13 residues. The germline V and J ends were trimmed by 7 bases and 7 bases, with 13 bases remaining between them. In DNA, the CDR3 is TGTGCCAGCACCCACCGTGGTAGCGGGGAGCTGTTTTTT. Amino acid sequence: CASTHRGSGELFF.

The chain combines TRBV6-6 with TRBJ1-2; 9 positions match TRBD1. The CDR3 spans 13 residues. J lost 4 bases, V lost 8 bases, and 5 bases had no gene match. Germline CDR1 reads MNHNY; CDR2 reads SVGAGI (reference sequence). The DNA of the CDR3 is TGTGCCAGCCAATCACAGGGGGCCTATGGCTACACCTTC. Amino acid sequence: CASQSQGAYGYTF.

This clone was picked up one time. The gene calls are TRBV11-2 and TRBJ2-3; D possibly corresponds to TRBD1 (5 bases). The germline V gene encodes CDR1 SGHAT and CDR2 FQNNGV. The CDR3 spans 13 residues. V gave up 2 bases and J gave up 14 bases, with 17 bases separating them. CDR3 protein: CASSLWGGPVLYF. DNA of the CDR3: TGTGCCAGCAGCTTATGGGGCGGCCCCGTTTTGTATTTT.

By sample fraction, this clone is large. The rearrangement joins TRBV28 to TRBJ2-2; D unclear. Trimming took 1 base from V and 7 from J, leaving 13 bases between them. Germline V gene data show CDR1 as MDHEN and CDR2 as SYDVKM. CDR3 length equals 15 residues. The CDR3 nucleotides are TGTGCCAGCAGTTTATTGCCCTGGCAGAACGGGGAGCTGTTTTTT. Protein: CASSLLPWQNGELFF.

The J gene is TRBJ2-5, the V gene TRBV5-1; 9 bases fit TRBD2. The CDR3 totals 15 residues. CDR1 and CDR2 from the germline V gene are SGHRS and YFSETQ. J lost 5 bases, V lost 0 bases, and 5 bases had no gene match. The chain's CDR3 is CASSLAAGGRETQYF. The CDR3 region has the DNA TGCGCCAGCAGCTTGGCAGCGGGGGGAAGGGAGACCCAGTACTTC.

V and J are TRBV7-8 and TRBJ2-5; 10 nucleotides agree with TRBD2. Germline V gene sequence: CDR1 SGHVS, CDR2 FQNEAQ. The CDR3 runs 15 residues. The J segment lost 1 base and the V segment lost 7 bases, leaving 6 bases of the junction unmatched. The CDR3 spells CASNAGLAIQETQYF. The CDR3 nucleotides read TGTGCCAGCAACGCGGGACTAGCGATCCAAGAGACCCAGTACTTC.

The chain links TRBV7-8 to TRBJ1-4; D might be TRBD1 (6 bases). V was shortened by 4 bases and J by 4 bases, with 16 bases between the two germline ends. Germline loops: CDR1 SGHVS, CDR2 FQNEAQ. The CDR3 is 16 residues long. The CDR3 spells CASSSQGSYVNEKLFF. The CDR3 nucleotides are TGTGCCAGCAGCTCTCAGGGGTCCTATGTTAATGAAAAACTGTTTTTT.

There are a few counts of this clone. This chain joins TRBV6-2 or TRBV6-3 and TRBJ2-1, with TRBD2 identical over 13 bases. CDR1 and CDR2 from the germline V gene are MNHEY and SVGEGT. This CDR3 has 17 residues. V gave up 0 bases and J gave up 4 bases; unmatched junction bases: 3. The DNA for the CDR3 is TGTGCCAGCAGTTACTCCGGGACTAGCGGGATATACAATGAGCAGTTCTTC. Its protein is CASSYSGTSGIYNEQFF.

As regards this clone: Other nucleotide sequences in the sample specify the same CDR3. V and J are TRBV24-1 and TRBJ2-3; a possible D gene is TRBD2 (6 bases). This CDR3 is built from 15 residues. From germline, CDR1 is KGHDR and CDR2 SFDVKD. The V end lost 5 bases, the J end lost 0 bases, and 11 bases lay between the germline ends. CDR3 bases: TGTGCCACCAGTGTCCGCGGGATTAGCACAGATACGCAGTATTTT. Amino acid sequence: CATSVRGISTDTQYF.

The chain recombines TRBV6-5 with TRBJ2-1; D is ambiguous. The CDR3 is 13 amino acids. Looked up from germline, CDR1 is MNHEY and CDR2 is SVGAGI. Trimming shortened V by 8 bases and J by 7 bases, and 15 bases separated the two germline ends. The CDR3 nucleotides read TGTGCCAGCTGCCCGTCCTCCAGGAATGAGCAGTTCTTC. Protein product: CASCPSSRNEQFF.

The chain carries TRBV4-2 and TRBJ2-7; 8 bases are a match to TRBD1. This CDR3 is 15 amino acids long. V dropped 1 base and J dropped 3; count of bases not matched to a gene: 5. Germline assignment: CDR1 LGHNA and CDR2 YNFKEQ. CDR3 residues: CASSQGTGTGYEQYF. As DNA, the CDR3 is TGTGCCAGCAGCCAAGGCACCGGGACAGGCTACGAGCAGTACTTC.

This sequence joins TRBV6-1 and TRBJ2-7; D may be TRBD1 (6 bases). Germline CDR1 reads MNHNS; CDR2 reads SASEGT. The CDR3 spans 14 residues. Trimming cost V 3 bases and J 4 bases, with 13 bases left between them. CDR3 sequence (DNA): TGTGCCAGCAGTGATGTAACAGGGATGTACGAGCAGTACTTC. Its translation is CASSDVTGMYEQYF.

The rearrangement joins TRBV28 to TRBJ2-1; 7 bases agree with TRBD2. The CDR3 runs to 16 residues. Germline V lookup: CDR1 MDHEN, CDR2 SYDVKM. With V trimmed by 4 bases and J by 6 bases, 12 bases remained unmatched. The CDR3 here is CASSSPGRPKGNEQFF. CDR3 nucleotide sequence: TGTGCCAGCAGTTCACCCGGGAGGCCCAAGGGCAATGAGCAGTTCTTC.

This clone appeared once. The rearrangement uses TRBV9 and TRBJ2-1; possibly TRBD1 for D (5 bases). With 4 bases removed from V and 0 bases from J, the gap between germline ends came to 8 bases. Per the germline V gene, CDR1 is SGDLS and CDR2 is YYNGEE. The CDR3 totals 14 residues. In nucleotides, the CDR3 is TGTGCCAGCAGCTCACAGGTCTCCTACAATGAGCAGTTCTTC. This translates into CASSSQVSYNEQFF.

The rearrangement links TRBV9 to TRBJ2-5; 10 nucleotides line up with TRBD2. The CDR3 loop spans 17 amino acids. Germline V CDR1 and CDR2: SGDLS, YYNGEE. V lost 2 bases and J lost 5; bases outside the gene matches: 12. CDR3 loop: CASSVSSGAGGGETQYF. DNA for the CDR3: TGTGCCAGCAGCGTGTCCTCAGGAGCGGGAGGGGGGGAGACCCAGTACTTC. The full variable domain, its missing parts supplied by reference TRBV9 and TRBJ2-5, is DSGVTQTPKHLITATGQRVTLRCSPRSGDLSVYWYQQSLDQGLQFLIQYYNGEERAKGNILERFSAQQFPDLHSELNLSSLELGDSALYFCASSVSSGAGGGETQYFGPGTRLLVL.

The rearrangement links TRBV6-1 to TRBJ2-5; D is undetermined. Trimming removed 0 bases at V and 1 base at J, with 9 bases between. CDR3 length: 15 residues. Germline assignment: CDR1 MNHNS and CDR2 SASEGT. The CDR3: CASSEAWAIQETQYF. The CDR3 coding sequence is TGTGCCAGCAGTGAAGCTTGGGCTATCCAAGAGACCCAGTACTTC.

The chain uses TRBV9 and TRBJ1-1; 7 bases line up with TRBD1. Germline lookup yields CDR1 SGDLS and CDR2 YYNGEE. There are 13 residues in the CDR3. V was pared by 3 bases and J by 4 bases, with 3 bases of the junction left unmatched. The CDR3 bases are TGTGCCAGCAGCGCCGGGACAGCCACTGAAGCTTTCTTT. The encoded protein is CASSAGTATEAFF.

The chain employs TRBV27 and TRBJ2-3; 12 nucleotides match TRBD2. Unmatched junction bases numbered 10, after V lost 4 bases and J lost 14 bases. From germline, CDR1 is MNHEY and CDR2 SMNVEV (reference sequence). The CDR3 has 14 residues. The CDR3 sequence is CASSSTRLAGEVYF. The CDR3 nucleotides are TGTGCCAGCAGTTCCACCAGACTAGCGGGAGAAGTGTATTTT.

The chain carries TRBV28 and TRBJ1-3, with TRBD1 as a possible D gene (5 bases). From germline, CDR1 is MDHEN and CDR2 SYDVKM. This CDR3 contains 17 residues. V was trimmed by 5 bases and J by 0 bases, leaving 17 bases between them. CDR3 amino acids: CASSPPGGGNSGNTIYF. The CDR3 DNA is TGTGCCAGCAGTCCCCCCGGGGGTGGGAACTCTGGAAACACCATATATTTT.

This clone was detected once. J is TRBJ1-1 and V is TRBV15; no definite D call. The germline V gene has CDR1 LNHNV and CDR2 YYDKDF (reference sequence). V gave up 8 bases and J gave up 1 base, with 8 bases separating them. This CDR3 spans 12 amino acids. This CDR3 reads CATFSGNTEAFF. In DNA, the CDR3 is TGTGCCACCTTTTCGGGGAACACTGAAGCTTTCTTT.

The chain joins TRBV2 to TRBJ1-4; D may be TRBD1 (6 bases). The CDR3 covers 15 residues. Germline V lookup: CDR1 SNHLY, CDR2 FYNNEI. V was shortened by 4 bases and J by 3 bases, with 12 bases between the two germline ends. DNA of the CDR3: TGTGCCAGCAGTGGCCGGGACAAAGCTAATGAAAAACTGTTTTTT. The encoded protein is CASSGRDKANEKLFF.